One T cell receptor (beta chain) is described in this entry. The assay was immunoSEQ multiplex PCR, and TCRdb's table has in-frame clones only and misses some. The repertoire has 35,000 to 40,000 clones, roughly 90% of them found once; the top ten carry around 5.5%. This sample is drawn from a study of T cell changes during pregnancy in multiple sclerosis. Trimming pared 6 bases from V and 0 bases from J, leaving 12 bases between. CDR3 length: 15 residues. Germline CDR1 MRHNA, CDR2 SNTAGT. The chain joins TRBV6-4 to TRBJ2-4; possible D gene TRBD1, 6 bases. The TCR was taken from a female donor with multiple sclerosis, enrolled in a pregnancy study. Sequences were derived from CD8+ T cells from peripheral blood mononuclear cells, sampled in the third trimester of pregnancy. Here the CDR3 reads CASSISDRAKNIQYF. The CDR3 region has the DNA TGTGCCAGCAGCATTTCGGACAGAGCCAAAAACATTCAGTACTTC.